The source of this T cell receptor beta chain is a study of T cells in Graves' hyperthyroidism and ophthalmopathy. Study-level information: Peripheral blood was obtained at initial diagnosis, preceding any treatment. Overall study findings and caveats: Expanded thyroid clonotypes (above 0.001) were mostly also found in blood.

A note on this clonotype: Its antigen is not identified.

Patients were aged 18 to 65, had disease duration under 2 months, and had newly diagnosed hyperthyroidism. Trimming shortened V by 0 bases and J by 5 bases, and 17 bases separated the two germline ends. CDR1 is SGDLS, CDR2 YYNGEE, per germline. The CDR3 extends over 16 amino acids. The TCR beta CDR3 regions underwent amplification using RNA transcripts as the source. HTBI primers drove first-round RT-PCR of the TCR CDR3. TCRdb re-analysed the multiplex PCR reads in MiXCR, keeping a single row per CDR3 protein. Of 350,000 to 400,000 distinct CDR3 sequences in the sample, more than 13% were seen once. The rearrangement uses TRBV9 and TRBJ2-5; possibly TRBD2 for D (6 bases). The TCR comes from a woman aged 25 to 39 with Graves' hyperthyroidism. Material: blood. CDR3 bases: TGTGCCAGCAGCGTAGACGGGATCCCGAGCGGGGAGACCCAGTACTTC. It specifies CASSVDGIPSGETQYF.